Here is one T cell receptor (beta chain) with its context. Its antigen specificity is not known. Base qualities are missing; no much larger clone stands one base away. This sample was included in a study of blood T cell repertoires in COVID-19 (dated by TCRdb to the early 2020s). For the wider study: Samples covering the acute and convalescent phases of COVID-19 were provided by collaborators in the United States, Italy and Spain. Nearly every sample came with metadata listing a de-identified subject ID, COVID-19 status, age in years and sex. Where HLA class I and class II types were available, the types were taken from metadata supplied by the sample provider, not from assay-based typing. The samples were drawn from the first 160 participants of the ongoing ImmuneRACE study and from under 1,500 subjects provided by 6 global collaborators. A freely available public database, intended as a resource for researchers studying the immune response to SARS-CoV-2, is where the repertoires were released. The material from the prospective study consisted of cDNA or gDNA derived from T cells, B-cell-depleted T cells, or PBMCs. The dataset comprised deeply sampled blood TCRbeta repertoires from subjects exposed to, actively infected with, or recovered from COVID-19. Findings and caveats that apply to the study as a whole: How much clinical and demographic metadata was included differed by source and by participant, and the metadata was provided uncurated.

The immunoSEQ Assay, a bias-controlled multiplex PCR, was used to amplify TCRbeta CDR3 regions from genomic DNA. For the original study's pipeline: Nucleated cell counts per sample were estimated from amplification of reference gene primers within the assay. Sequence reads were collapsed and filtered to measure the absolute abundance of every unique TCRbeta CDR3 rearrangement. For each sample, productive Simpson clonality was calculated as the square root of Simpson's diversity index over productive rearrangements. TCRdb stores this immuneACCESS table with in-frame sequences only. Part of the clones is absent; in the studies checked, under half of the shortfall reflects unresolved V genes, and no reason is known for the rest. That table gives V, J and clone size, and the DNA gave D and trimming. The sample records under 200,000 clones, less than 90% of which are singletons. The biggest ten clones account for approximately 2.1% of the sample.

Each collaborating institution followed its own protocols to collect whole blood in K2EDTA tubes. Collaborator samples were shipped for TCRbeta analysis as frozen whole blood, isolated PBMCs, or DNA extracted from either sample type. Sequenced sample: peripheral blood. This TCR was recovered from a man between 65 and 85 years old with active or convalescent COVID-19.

The DNA sequence is as follows: TGCAGTGCTAGTCGGGGGGCGGGGGCAACAGATACGCAGTATTTT. Translation gives CSASRGAGATDTQYF. The chain joins TRBV20-1 to TRBJ2-3; possibly the D gene is TRBD2, per 7 matching bases. The germline V gene (reference sequence) gives CDR1 as DFQATT and CDR2 as SNEGSKA. V and J lose 3 bases and 3 bases, and a span of 16 bases separates them. Measured from the cysteine to the phenylalanine, the CDR3 is 15 residues long. Solely the CDR3 DNA is kept, with 45 bases framed from the first base.